These 15 T cell receptor beta chains were sequenced from one sample in a study of blood T cell repertoires in COVID-19. Method: immunoSEQ multiplex PCR; TCRdb's copy keeps in-frame clones and lacks some. This sample carries 25,000 to 35,000 clones, roughly four fifths of them seen once, and the ten largest clones take less than 30%. What was sequenced was peripheral blood. These receptors all come from a man in his 70s with active COVID-19.

The rearrangement joins TRBV11-2 to TRBJ2-5, with 11 bases that match TRBD2. Trimming removed 5 bases from V and 3 bases from J; junction bases left unmatched: 8. This CDR3 is built from 16 residues. Germline lookup yields CDR1 SGHAT and CDR2 FQNNGV. CDR3 DNA sequence: TGTGCCAGCAGCGAAGGGGAGGGACTAGCGGAAGAGACCCAGTACTTC. It yields the protein CASSEGEGLAEETQYF.

J is TRBJ2-5 and V is TRBV12-5; the D gene is possibly TRBD1 (6 bases). Germline CDR1 and CDR2: LGHNT and FRNRAP. This CDR3 spans 11 amino acids. The V end lost 5 bases, the J end lost 11 bases, and 12 bases lay between the germline ends. CDR3 bases: TGTGCTAGTGGTACAGAGACAGGACAGTACTTC. It codes for CASGTETGQYF.

This clone was picked up one time. V and J are TRBV6-2 or TRBV6-3 and TRBJ2-7; TRBD2 might be the D (6 bases). V was pared by 0 bases and J by 6 bases, with 9 bases between. The germline V gene has CDR1 MNHEY and CDR2 SVGEGT. The CDR3 spans 13 residues. This CDR3 reads CASSYSGGAEQYF. The CDR3 coding sequence is TGTGCCAGCAGTTACTCGGGCGGGGCCGAGCAGTACTTC.

This chain links TRBV18 with TRBJ2-2; TRBD1 matches at 10 bases. The germline CDR1 and CDR2 sequences are KGHSH and LQKENI. V was clipped by 2 bases and J by 4 bases; unmatched bases: 4. The CDR3 has 16 amino acids. CDR3 sequence reads: CASSPNRQGATGELFF. The DNA for the CDR3 is TGTGCCAGCTCACCAAACCGACAGGGGGCCACCGGGGAGCTGTTTTTT. The complete variable domain, with remaining parts taken from reference TRBV18 and TRBJ2-2, reads NAGVMQNPRHLVRRRGQEARLRCSPMKGHSHVYWYRQLPEEGLKFMVYLQKENIIDESGMPKERFSAEFPKEGPSILRIQQVVRGDSAAYFCASSPNRQGATGELFFGEGSRLTVL.

The chain recombines TRBV11-1 with TRBJ2-7; 8 bases are shared with TRBD1. Germline assignment: CDR1 SGHAT and CDR2 FQDESV (reference sequence). This CDR3 comprises 13 residues. V shed 5 bases and J 3 bases; nucleotides not matched to a gene: 3. Here the CDR3 DNA reads TGTGCCAGCAGCCCAACAGGGGGCTACGAGCAGTACTTC. Amino acid sequence: CASSPTGGYEQYF.

This chain connects TRBV15 to TRBJ2-3; the match to TRBD2 covers 11 bases. Trimming took 3 bases from V and 0 from J; bases not matched to a gene: 20. This CDR3 region has 22 residues. In germline, CDR1 is LNHNV, CDR2 YYDKDF (reference sequence). The CDR3 sequence: CATSRGRAGTSGPLTSTDTQYF. The CDR3 DNA reads TGTGCCACCAGCAGGGGCCGGGCGGGGACTAGCGGACCTCTAACTAGCACAGATACGCAGTATTTT.

The V gene is TRBV5-1, the J gene TRBJ2-3, with 10 nucleotides matching TRBD1. The CDR3 runs 17 residues. Germline V gives CDR1 SGHRS, CDR2 YFSETQ. V was pared by 0 bases and J by 4 bases, with 8 bases of the junction left unmatched. The CDR3 here is CASSLAGTGARSDTQYF. In nucleotides, the CDR3 is TGCGCCAGCAGCTTGGCTGGGACAGGGGCCCGATCAGATACGCAGTATTTT. The full variable domain, its missing parts supplied by reference TRBV5-1 and TRBJ2-3, is KAGVTQTPRYLIKTRGQQVTLSCSPISGHRSVSWYQQTPGQGLQFLFEYFSETQRNKGNFPGRFSGRQFSNSRSEMNVSTLELGDSALYLCASSLAGTGARSDTQYFGPGTRLTVL.

The chain combines TRBV5-1 with TRBJ2-3; D is possibly TRBD2 (6 bases). Trimming shortened V by 0 bases and J by 0 bases, and 8 bases separated the two germline ends. CDR1 and CDR2 (germline): SGHRS, YFSETQ. The CDR3 runs to 15 residues. CDR3 amino acids: CASSLAGLSTDTQYF. CDR3 DNA: TGCGCCAGCAGCTTGGCGGGACTGAGCACAGATACGCAGTATTTT.

This clone was counted only a few times. The chain employs TRBV2 and TRBJ2-7; TRBD1 might be the D (6 bases). Germline V CDR1 and CDR2: SNHLY, FYNNEI. The V gene lost 5 bases and the J gene lost 3 bases, with 14 bases spanning the gap. This CDR3 comprises 14 residues. The CDR3 coding sequence is TGTGCCAGCAGTTCCCAGGGGCCCCGCTACGAGCAGTACTTC. The encoded protein is CASSSQGPRYEQYF.

The V and J genes are TRBV6-5 and TRBJ2-7; 8 bases are a match to TRBD1. V gave up 4 bases and J gave up 9 bases; unmatched junction bases: 11. Germline-derived CDR1 and CDR2 are MNHEY and SVGAGI. CDR3 length equals 14 residues. CDR3 protein: CASSSDGQGRVQYF. The CDR3 region has the DNA TGTGCCAGCAGTTCGGATGGACAGGGCAGGGTGCAGTACTTC.

The V and J genes are TRBV19 and TRBJ1-5, with TRBD1 matching 10 bases. This CDR3 contains 16 residues. CDR1 and CDR2 (germline): LNHDA, SQIVND (reference sequence). Trimming removed 5 bases from V and 7 bases from J; junction bases left unmatched: 11. CDR3 loop: CASSPGRQGAVQPQHF. Here the CDR3 DNA reads TGTGCCAGTAGTCCCGGTCGACAGGGGGCTGTACAGCCCCAGCATTTT.

The V call is TRBV12-3 or TRBV12-4, the J call TRBJ2-1; the D gene is possibly TRBD2 (5 bases). The V end was cut by 6 bases, the J end by 3 bases, with 9 bases between. This CDR3 region has 13 residues. The CDR3 loop reads CASSQRGYNEQFF. CDR3 DNA: TGTGCCAGCAGCCAACGGGGCTACAATGAGCAGTTCTTC.

The chain employs TRBV3-1 (or the pseudogene TRBV3-2) and TRBJ1-5; the match to TRBD1 covers 7 bases. The CDR3 is made up of 14 amino acids. The germline CDR1 and CDR2 sequences are LGHDT and YNNKEL (reference sequence). V was clipped by 4 bases and J by 1 base; unmatched bases: 1. DNA for the CDR3: TGTGCCAGCAGCCCGGGACAGAGCAATCAGCCCCAGCATTTT. This codes for CASSPGQSNQPQHF.

The V call is TRBV4-1, the J call TRBJ1-4, with D perhaps matching TRBD1 (6 bases). This CDR3 region has 16 residues. Germline V lookup: CDR1 MGHRA, CDR2 YSYEKL. V lost 4 bases, J lost 3 bases, and 15 bases lay in between. The CDR3 is CASSLKPRTANEKLFF. In DNA form, the CDR3 reads TGCGCCAGCAGCCTCAAGCCCAGGACAGCTAATGAAAAACTGTTTTTT.

The chain couples TRBV6-2 or TRBV6-3 to TRBJ1-2; no clear D gene. Looked up from germline, CDR1 is MNHEY and CDR2 is SVGEGT. This CDR3 spans 15 amino acids. V was pared by 0 bases and J by 2 bases, with 10 bases between. The CDR3, as DNA: TGTGCCAGCAGTTACTCGTTCGGGGTGAACTATGGCTACACCTTC. It is translated as CASSYSFGVNYGYTF.